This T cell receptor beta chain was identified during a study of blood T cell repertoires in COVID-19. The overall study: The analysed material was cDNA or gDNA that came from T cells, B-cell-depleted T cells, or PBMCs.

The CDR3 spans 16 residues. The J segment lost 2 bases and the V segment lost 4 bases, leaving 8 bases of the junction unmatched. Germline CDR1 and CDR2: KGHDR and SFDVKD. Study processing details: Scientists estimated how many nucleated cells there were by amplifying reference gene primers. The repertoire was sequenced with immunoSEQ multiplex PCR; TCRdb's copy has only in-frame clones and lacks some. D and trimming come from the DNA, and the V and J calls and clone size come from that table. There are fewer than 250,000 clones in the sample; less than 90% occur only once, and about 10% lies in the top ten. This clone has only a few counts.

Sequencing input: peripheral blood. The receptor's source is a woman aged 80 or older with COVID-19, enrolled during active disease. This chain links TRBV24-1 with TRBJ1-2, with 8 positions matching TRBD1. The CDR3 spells CATSDPSTGANYGYTF. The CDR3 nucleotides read TGTGCCACCAGTGACCCCTCGACAGGGGCGAACTATGGCTACACCTTC.